Detailed here is one T cell receptor (beta chain). Antigen specificity is unknown. Sequencing used immunoSEQ multiplex PCR; TCRdb keeps in-frame clones, though not all of them. The data show tens of thousands of clones, with roughly 96% seen just once and about 0.61% held by the top ten. This sample is drawn from a study of circulating and synovial CD4+ cells in juvenile arthritis. The CDR3 runs 13 residues. The germline CDR1 and CDR2 sequences are WSHSY and SAAADI. The V gene lost 8 bases and the J gene lost 5 bases, with 15 bases spanning the gap. Study results and caveats: Shared-clonotype fractions with synovium likely underestimate full repertoire overlap.

The J gene is TRBJ2-5, the V gene TRBV10-2; TRBD2 is a possible D gene (7 bases). Sequences were obtained from CD4+ T cells from blood. The origin of this receptor is a human donor with juvenile idiopathic arthritis. This chain's CDR3 is CASGFGGRETQYF. The DNA for the CDR3 is TGCGCCAGCGGGTTCGGGGGGCGTGAGACCCAGTACTTC.